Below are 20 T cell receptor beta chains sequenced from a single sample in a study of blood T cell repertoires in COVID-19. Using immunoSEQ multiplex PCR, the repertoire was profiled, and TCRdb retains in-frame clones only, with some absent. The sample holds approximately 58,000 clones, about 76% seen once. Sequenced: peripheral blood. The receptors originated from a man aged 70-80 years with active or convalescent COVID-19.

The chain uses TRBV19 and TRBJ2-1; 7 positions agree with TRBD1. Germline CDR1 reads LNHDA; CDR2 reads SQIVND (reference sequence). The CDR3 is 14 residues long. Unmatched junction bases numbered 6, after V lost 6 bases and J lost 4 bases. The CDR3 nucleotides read TGTGCCAGTAGCCCGGACAGGCAATACAATGAGCAGTTCTTC. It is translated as CASSPDRQYNEQFF. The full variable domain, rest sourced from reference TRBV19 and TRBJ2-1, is DGGITQSPKYLFRKEGQNVTLSCEQNLNHDAMYWYRQDPGQGLRLIYYSQIVNDFQKGDIAEGYSVSREKKESFPLTVTSAQKNPTAFYLCASSPDRQYNEQFFGPGTRLTVL.

The CDR3 spells CASSATENTEAFF. The DNA of the CDR3 is TGTGCCAGCAGCGCCACAGAGAACACTGAAGCTTTCTTT. The genes are TRBV9 and TRBJ1-1; D is ambiguous. The germline gives CDR1 SGDLS, CDR2 YYNGEE. This CDR3 is 13 amino acids long. The ends were cut back, 3 bases at V and 1 base at J, with 7 bases in the middle.

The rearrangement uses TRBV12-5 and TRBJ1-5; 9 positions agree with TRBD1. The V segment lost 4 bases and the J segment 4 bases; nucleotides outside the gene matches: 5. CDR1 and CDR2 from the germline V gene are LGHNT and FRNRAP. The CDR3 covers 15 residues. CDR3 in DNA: TGTGCTAGTGGTTCTTCCGGGACAGGGAATCAGCCCCAGCATTTT. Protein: CASGSSGTGNQPQHF.

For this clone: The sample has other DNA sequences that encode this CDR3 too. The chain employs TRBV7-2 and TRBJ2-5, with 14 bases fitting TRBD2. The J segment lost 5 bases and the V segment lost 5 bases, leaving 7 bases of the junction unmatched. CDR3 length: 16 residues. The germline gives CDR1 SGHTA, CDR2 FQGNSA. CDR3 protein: CASSRGLAGGRETQYF. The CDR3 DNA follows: TGTGCCAGCAGCCGTGGACTAGCGGGGGGCCGCGAGACCCAGTACTTC.

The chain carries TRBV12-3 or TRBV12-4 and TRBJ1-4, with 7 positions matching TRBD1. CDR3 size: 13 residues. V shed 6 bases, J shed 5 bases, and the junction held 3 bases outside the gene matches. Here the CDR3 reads CASRGQLNEKLFF. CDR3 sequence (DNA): TGTGCCAGCAGGGGACAGTTGAATGAAAAACTGTTTTTT.

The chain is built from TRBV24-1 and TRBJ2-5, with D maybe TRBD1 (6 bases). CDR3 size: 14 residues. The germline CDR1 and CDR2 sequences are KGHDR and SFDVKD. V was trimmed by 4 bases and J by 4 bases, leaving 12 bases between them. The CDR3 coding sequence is TGTGCCACCAGTGACCGGACAGTTCCAGAGACCCAGTACTTC. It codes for CATSDRTVPETQYF.

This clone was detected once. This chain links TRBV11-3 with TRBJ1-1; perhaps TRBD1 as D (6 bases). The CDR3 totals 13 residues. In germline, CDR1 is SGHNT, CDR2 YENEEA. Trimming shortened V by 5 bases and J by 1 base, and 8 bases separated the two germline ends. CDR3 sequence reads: CASSRQENTEAFF. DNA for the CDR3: TGTGCCAGCAGCAGACAGGAGAACACTGAAGCTTTCTTT.

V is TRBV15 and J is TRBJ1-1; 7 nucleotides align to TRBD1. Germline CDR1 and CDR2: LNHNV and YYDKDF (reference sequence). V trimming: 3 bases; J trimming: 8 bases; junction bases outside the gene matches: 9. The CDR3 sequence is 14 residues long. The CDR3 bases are TGTGCCACCAGCAGCTACCGGGACAGTAACGAAGCTTTCTTT. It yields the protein CATSSYRDSNEAFF. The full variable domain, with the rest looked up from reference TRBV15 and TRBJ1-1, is DAMVIQNPRYQVTQFGKPVTLSCSQTLNHNVMYWYQQKSSQAPKLLFHYYDKDFNNEADTPDNFQSRRPNTSFCFLDIRSPGLGDTAMYLCATSSYRDSNEAFFGQGTRLTVV.

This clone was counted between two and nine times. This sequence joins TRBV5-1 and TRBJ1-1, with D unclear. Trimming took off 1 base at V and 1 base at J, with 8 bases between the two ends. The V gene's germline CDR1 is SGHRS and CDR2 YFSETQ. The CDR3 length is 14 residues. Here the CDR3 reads CASSLTRKNTEAFF. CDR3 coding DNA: TGCGCCAGCAGCTTGACCAGGAAGAACACTGAAGCTTTCTTT.

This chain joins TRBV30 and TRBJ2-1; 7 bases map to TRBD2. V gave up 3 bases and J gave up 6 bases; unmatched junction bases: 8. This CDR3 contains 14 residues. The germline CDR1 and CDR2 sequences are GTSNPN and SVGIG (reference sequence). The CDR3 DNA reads TGTGCCTGGAGGTGGGCTAGCGGACTCAATGAGCAGTTCTTC. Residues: CAWRWASGLNEQFF. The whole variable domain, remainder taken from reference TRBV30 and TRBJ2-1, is SQTIHQWPATLVQPVGSPLSLECTVEGTSNPNLYWYRQAAGRGLQLLFYSVGIGQISSEVPQNLSASRPQDRQFILSSKKLLLSDSGFYLCAWRWASGLNEQFFGPGTRLTVL.

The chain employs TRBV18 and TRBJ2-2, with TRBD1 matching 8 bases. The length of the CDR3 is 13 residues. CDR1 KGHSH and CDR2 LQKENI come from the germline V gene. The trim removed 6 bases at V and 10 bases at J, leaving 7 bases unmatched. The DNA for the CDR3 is TGTGCCAGCTCCGGACAGGGCCGTGAGGAGCTGTTTTTT. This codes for CASSGQGREELFF.

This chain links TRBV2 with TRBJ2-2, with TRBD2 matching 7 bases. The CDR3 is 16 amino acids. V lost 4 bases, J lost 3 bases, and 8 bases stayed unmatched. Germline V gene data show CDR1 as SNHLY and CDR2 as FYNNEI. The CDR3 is CASSGWDYTYTGELFF. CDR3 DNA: TGTGCCAGCAGTGGGTGGGACTATACTTACACCGGGGAGCTGTTTTTT.

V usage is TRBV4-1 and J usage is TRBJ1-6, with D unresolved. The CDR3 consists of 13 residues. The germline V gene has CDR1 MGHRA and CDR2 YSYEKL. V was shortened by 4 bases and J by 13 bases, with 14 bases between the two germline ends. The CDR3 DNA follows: TGCGCCAGCAGCCGGGCGGAGGGAGGGCCCCTCCACTTT. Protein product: CASSRAEGGPLHF.

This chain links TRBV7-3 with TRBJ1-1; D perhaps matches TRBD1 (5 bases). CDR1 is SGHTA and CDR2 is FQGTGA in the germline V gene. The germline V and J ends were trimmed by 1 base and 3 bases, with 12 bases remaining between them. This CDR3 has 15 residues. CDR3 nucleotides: TGTGCCAGCAGCTTAAGGGGCTCGGAGTACACTGAAGCTTTCTTT. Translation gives CASSLRGSEYTEAFF.

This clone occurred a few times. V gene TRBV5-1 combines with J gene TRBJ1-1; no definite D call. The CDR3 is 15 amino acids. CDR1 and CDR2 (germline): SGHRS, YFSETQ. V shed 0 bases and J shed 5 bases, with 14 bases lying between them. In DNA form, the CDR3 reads TGCGCCAGCAGCTTGGCTCGGGGAAGAGGAACTGAAGCTTTCTTT. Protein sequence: CASSLARGRGTEAFF.

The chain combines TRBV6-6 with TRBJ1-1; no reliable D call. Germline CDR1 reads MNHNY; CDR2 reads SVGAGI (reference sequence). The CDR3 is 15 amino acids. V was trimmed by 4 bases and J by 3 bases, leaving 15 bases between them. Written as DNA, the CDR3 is TGTGCCAGCAGTTCCTCGGACCTGCGGGACACTGAAGCTTTCTTT. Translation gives CASSSSDLRDTEAFF.

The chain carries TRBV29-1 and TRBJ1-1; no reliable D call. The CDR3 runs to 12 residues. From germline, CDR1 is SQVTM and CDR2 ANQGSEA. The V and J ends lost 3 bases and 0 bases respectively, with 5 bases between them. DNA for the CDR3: TGCAGCGTTGACCGTATGAACACTGAAGCTTTCTTT. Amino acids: CSVDRMNTEAFF. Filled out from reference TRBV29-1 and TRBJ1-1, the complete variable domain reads SAVISQKPSRDICQRGTSLTIQCQVDSQVTMMFWYRQQPGQSLTLIATANQGSEATYESGFVIDKFPISRPNLTFSTLTVSNMSPEDSSIYLCSVDRMNTEAFFGQGTRLTVV.

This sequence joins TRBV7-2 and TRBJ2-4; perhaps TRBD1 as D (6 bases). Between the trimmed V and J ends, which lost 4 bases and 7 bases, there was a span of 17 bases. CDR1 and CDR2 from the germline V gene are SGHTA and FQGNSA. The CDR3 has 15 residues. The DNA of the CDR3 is TGTGCCAGCAGCTCCCTTCAGGGGCTTGGGAACATTCAGTACTTC. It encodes CASSSLQGLGNIQYF.

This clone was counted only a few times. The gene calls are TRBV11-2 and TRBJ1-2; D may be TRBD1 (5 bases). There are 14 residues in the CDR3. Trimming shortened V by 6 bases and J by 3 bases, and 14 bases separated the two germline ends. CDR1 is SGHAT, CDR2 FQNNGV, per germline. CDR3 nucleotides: TGTGCCAGCAGATCCTTATCGGGGGACTATGGCTACACCTTC. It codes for CASRSLSGDYGYTF.

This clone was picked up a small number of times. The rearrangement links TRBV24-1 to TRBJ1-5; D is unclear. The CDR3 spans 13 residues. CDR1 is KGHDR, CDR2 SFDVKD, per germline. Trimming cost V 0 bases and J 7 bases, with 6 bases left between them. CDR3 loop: CATSDLYGQPQHF. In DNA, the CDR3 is TGTGCCACCAGTGATTTGTATGGCCAGCCCCAGCATTTT.